These 27 T cell receptor beta chains were all obtained from the same sample, sequenced in a study of blood T cell repertoires in COVID-19. Measured with immunoSEQ multiplex PCR; TCRdb has only the in-frame clones, and not every one. The data show about 15,000 clones, 80% to 90% seen once. The sample was peripheral blood. All receptors come from a man between 65 and 79 years old in a cohort sampled during active COVID-19.

The chain recombines TRBV2 with TRBJ2-3; TRBD2 matches at 9 bases. This CDR3 has 15 residues. CDR1 is SNHLY and CDR2 is FYNNEI in the germline V gene. After removal of 7 bases from V and 3 bases from J, the junction contained 8 bases not matched to a gene. The CDR3 DNA follows: TGTGCCAGCAACGGGGGTAGCGGGAGTACAGATACGCAGTATTTT. Its protein product is CASNGGSGSTDTQYF. The full variable domain, rest sourced from reference TRBV2 and TRBJ2-3, is EPEVTQTPSHQVTQMGQEVILRCVPISNHLYFYWYRQILGQKVEFLVSFYNNEISEKSEIFDDQFSVERPDGSNFTLKIRSTKLEDSAMYFCASNGGSGSTDTQYFGPGTRLTVL.

This clone was seen once. This chain connects TRBV4-1 to TRBJ2-7; 7 bases line up with TRBD1. This CDR3 has 15 residues. Trimming cost V 3 bases and J 7 bases; bases outside gene matches: 12. Germline V gene sequence: CDR1 MGHRA, CDR2 YSYEKL. This chain's CDR3 is CASSQTGLPPGEQYF. The CDR3 bases are TGCGCCAGCAGCCAGACAGGGTTGCCGCCGGGGGAGCAGTACTTC.

This clone is judged medium-sized. The rearrangement uses TRBV4-1 and TRBJ2-7, with 8 positions matching TRBD2. CDR3 length equals 16 residues. The trim removed 0 bases at V and 3 bases at J, leaving 7 bases unmatched. The V gene's germline CDR1 is MGHRA and CDR2 YSYEKL. The CDR3 sequence is CASSQDELAENYEQYF. The CDR3 coding sequence is TGCGCCAGCAGCCAAGATGAACTAGCGGAAAACTACGAGCAGTACTTC.

As regards this clone: An end of the junction differs from the germline gene, which may be a read error. V usage is TRBV2 and J usage is TRBJ2-3, with 8 bases lining up with TRBD1. The CDR3 sequence is 10 residues long. From germline, CDR1 is SNHLY and CDR2 FYNNEI. CDR3 DNA sequence: TGTGCCAGCAGGAGGGACAGGAGAATTTTT. Protein: CASRRDRRIF.

The rearrangement joins TRBV5-6 to TRBJ2-7; the D gene is possibly TRBD2 (6 bases). Germline V gene sequence: CDR1 SGHDT, CDR2 YYEEEE. Trimming stripped 4 bases from V and 5 bases from J, with 22 bases between. The CDR3 contains 16 residues. The CDR3 DNA reads TGTGCCAGCAGCACCACCTTACTAGCCGGTAGTCACGAGCAGTACTTC. Its protein is CASSTTLLAGSHEQYF.

V is TRBV7-9 and J is TRBJ1-1, with 8 bases identical to TRBD1. From germline, CDR1 is SEHNR and CDR2 FQNEAQ (reference sequence). Trimming took 5 bases from V and 5 from J; bases not matched to a gene: 7. This CDR3 has 14 amino acids. The CDR3 protein is CASSGDRSSTEAFF. The CDR3 DNA reads as TGTGCCAGCAGCGGGGACAGGTCGAGTACTGAAGCTTTCTTT.

The gene calls are TRBV19 and TRBJ2-1, with TRBD2 matching 7 bases. The V and J ends lost 5 bases and 4 bases, in that order; junction bases with no gene match: 8. Germline assignment: CDR1 LNHDA and CDR2 SQIVND (reference sequence). The CDR3 length is 15 residues. The chain's CDR3 is CASSGQSGTYNEQFF. The CDR3 DNA sequence: TGTGCCAGTAGTGGGCAAAGCGGGACGTACAATGAGCAGTTCTTC.

The V gene is TRBV12-5, the J gene TRBJ2-5; 10 bases are shared with TRBD1. CDR3 length: 16 residues. V trimming: 1 base; J trimming: 7 bases; junction bases outside the gene matches: 9. Germline V gene lookup returns CDR1 LGHNT and CDR2 FRNRAP. The chain's CDR3 is CASGLGDRGSAGTQYF. CDR3 nucleotide sequence: TGTGCTAGTGGTTTGGGGGACAGGGGTTCCGCAGGGACCCAGTACTTC.

This clone was found once. This chain links TRBV18 with TRBJ2-5; TRBD2 might be the D (6 bases). The germline V gene encodes CDR1 KGHSH and CDR2 LQKENI. With 3 bases removed from V and 5 bases from J, the gap between germline ends came to 13 bases. This CDR3 has 14 amino acids. The CDR3 loop reads CASSPRQGLETQYF. The CDR3 DNA reads TGTGCCAGCTCACCGCGGCAGGGACTGGAGACCCAGTACTTC.

The rearrangement joins TRBV4-3 to TRBJ2-1; 7 nucleotides agree with TRBD1. In germline, CDR1 is LGHNA, CDR2 YSLEER. V was clipped by 5 bases and J by 8 bases; unmatched bases: 12. This CDR3 comprises 15 residues. The DNA of the CDR3 is TGCGCCAGCAGCGGCCGAGGGGTAGGGGGCGATGAGCAGTTCTTC. This gives the protein CASSGRGVGGDEQFF.

The chain recombines TRBV18 with TRBJ2-3; 7 bases are a match to TRBD1. V gave up 3 bases and J gave up 2 bases; unmatched junction bases: 2. CDR1 and CDR2 from the germline V gene are KGHSH and LQKENI. The CDR3 is 14 amino acids. CDR3 in DNA: TGTGCCAGCTCACCGACAGGGAACACAGATACGCAGTATTTT. This sequence encodes CASSPTGNTDTQYF.

The genes are TRBV5-1 and TRBJ2-1, with 7 nucleotides matching TRBD2. The CDR3 runs 16 residues. The V gene's germline CDR1 is SGHRS and CDR2 YFSETQ. Trimming cost V 0 bases and J 5 bases; bases outside gene matches: 8. The CDR3 reads CASSLGDYLRNNEQFF. The CDR3 DNA sequence: TGCGCCAGCAGCTTGGGGGACTACCTTCGTAACAATGAGCAGTTCTTC.

This chain connects TRBV7-2 to TRBJ1-2, with 7 nucleotides matching TRBD1. After removal of 3 bases from V and 8 bases from J, the junction contained 15 bases not matched to a gene. Germline V gene sequence: CDR1 SGHTA, CDR2 FQGNSA. This CDR3 comprises 16 residues. The CDR3 DNA reads as TGTGCCAGCAGCTTCTTCGGACAGGTAGCCTTACGGGGCTACACCTTC. Residues: CASSFFGQVALRGYTF.

The rearrangement joins TRBV25-1 to TRBJ2-5; tentative D call: TRBD2 (5 bases). CDR3 length: 15 residues. Germline CDR1 reads MGHDK; CDR2 reads SYGVNS. V lost 0 bases and J 5 bases, leaving 13 bases between the germline ends. The CDR3: CASSEYKVGEETQYF. CDR3 nucleotide sequence: TGTGCCAGCAGTGAATATAAGGTCGGGGAGGAGACCCAGTACTTC.

V gene TRBV5-1 combines with J gene TRBJ1-5, with a weak D call TRBD1 (6 bases). CDR1 and CDR2 from the germline V gene are SGHRS and YFSETQ. V was trimmed by 4 bases and J by 0 bases, leaving 11 bases between them. The CDR3 length is 15 residues. The CDR3 DNA follows: TGCGCCAGCAGCCGGACGACAGGTAGCAATCAGCCCCAGCATTTT. This sequence encodes CASSRTTGSNQPQHF.

This chain uses TRBV4-1 with TRBJ2-5; D is possibly TRBD1 (5 bases). The V end lost 1 base, the J end lost 5 bases, and 20 bases lay between the germline ends. The CDR3 extends over 17 amino acids. Germline values: CDR1 MGHRA, CDR2 YSYEKL. The DNA for the CDR3 is TGCGCCAGCAGCCAAGCATCTCGAAGGGGCCAGTTGGAGACCCAGTACTTC. This sequence encodes CASSQASRRGQLETQYF.

CDR3 in DNA: TGTGCCAGCAGCCTCAAACAGGGATCAGGTGAAAAACTGTTTTTT. Protein: CASSLKQGSGEKLFF. The rearrangement uses TRBV14 and TRBJ1-4; perhaps TRBD1 as D (6 bases). Germline V gene sequence: CDR1 SGHDN, CDR2 FVKESK. CDR3 length equals 15 residues. The ends were cut back, 4 bases at V and 7 bases at J, with 16 bases in the middle.

The rearrangement links TRBV3-1 (or the pseudogene TRBV3-2) to TRBJ1-4; the D gene is possibly TRBD1 (6 bases). The CDR3 runs to 14 residues. CDR1 and CDR2 (germline): LGHDT, YNNKEL (reference sequence). The ends were cut back, 7 bases at V and 5 bases at J, with 14 bases in the middle. CDR3 protein: CASTTQGQNEKLFF. CDR3 nucleotide sequence: TGTGCCAGCACGACACAGGGCCAGAATGAAAAACTGTTTTTT.

The chain couples TRBV7-2 to TRBJ2-2; 9 bases fit TRBD2. Trimming at V came to 8 bases and at J to 2 bases, leaving 6 bases not matched to a gene. The length of the CDR3 is 15 residues. Germline V gene sequence: CDR1 SGHTA, CDR2 FQGNSA. CDR3 in amino acids: CASGRTSDNTGELFF. CDR3 nucleotide sequence: TGTGCCAGCGGGCGGACTAGCGATAACACCGGGGAGCTGTTTTTT.

This clone occurred once. The V call is TRBV9, the J call TRBJ2-7; D is perhaps TRBD1 (5 bases). The V end was cut by 3 bases, the J end by 3 bases, with 13 bases between. Germline-derived CDR1 and CDR2 are SGDLS and YYNGEE. CDR3 length: 14 amino acids. The CDR3 loop is CASSAPTDIYEQYF. The CDR3 region has the DNA TGTGCCAGCAGCGCACCGACAGACATCTACGAGCAGTACTTC.

The gene calls are TRBV7-3 and TRBJ2-3; TRBD2 aligns across 14 bases. Losses at the gene ends were 4 bases for V and 4 bases for J; bases not matched to a gene: 16. Germline-derived CDR1 and CDR2 are SGHTA and FQGTGA. This CDR3 has 20 amino acids. The CDR3 bases are TGTGCCAGCAGCTCTGTGCCGGGACTAGCGGGAGAAAAGCTCGCAGATACGCAGTATTTT. Translating it yields CASSSVPGLAGEKLADTQYF.

CDR3 sequence reads: CASKVIAGGSYNEQFF. DNA of the CDR3: TGTGCCAGCAAGGTTATAGCGGGAGGATCCTACAATGAGCAGTTCTTC. The V call is TRBV28, the J call TRBJ2-1; 10 bases agree with TRBD2. The CDR3 runs to 16 residues. V trimming: 7 bases; J trimming: 1 base; junction bases outside the gene matches: 7. Germline V gives CDR1 MDHEN, CDR2 SYDVKM.

The rearrangement uses TRBV6-5 and TRBJ2-7, with D tentatively TRBD1 (6 bases). CDR3 length: 15 amino acids. Germline V gene lookup returns CDR1 MNHEY and CDR2 SVGAGI. The V and J ends lost 2 bases and 4 bases respectively, with 15 bases between them. CDR3 bases: TGTGCCAGCAGTTACAAAGGGGGTGGCGGGTACGAGCAGTACTTC. Amino acids: CASSYKGGGGYEQYF.

This clone is termed medium-sized. Other nucleotide sequences in the sample specify the same CDR3. The chain joins TRBV5-6 to TRBJ2-2; perhaps TRBD1 as D (6 bases). CDR1 and CDR2 from the germline V gene are SGHDT and YYEEEE. This CDR3 has 15 amino acids. The V and J ends lost 0 bases and 3 bases respectively, with 9 bases between them. The CDR3 spells CASSLVQGDTGELFF. The CDR3 DNA reads TGTGCCAGCAGCTTGGTACAGGGCGACACCGGGGAGCTGTTTTTT.

The J gene is TRBJ1-2, the V gene TRBV30; D not resolved. Germline lookup yields CDR1 GTSNPN and CDR2 SVGIG (reference sequence). The CDR3 has 15 amino acids. Trimming shortened V by 0 bases and J by 3 bases, and 14 bases separated the two germline ends. This CDR3 reads CAWSVRRSGDYGYTF. DNA of the CDR3: TGTGCCTGGAGTGTACGACGGAGCGGGGACTATGGCTACACCTTC. Using reference TRBV30 and TRBJ1-2 for the parts outside the CDR3, the full variable domain is SQTIHQWPATLVQPVGSPLSLECTVEGTSNPNLYWYRQAAGRGLQLLFYSVGIGQISSEVPQNLSASRPQDRQFILSSKKLLLSDSGFYLCAWSVRRSGDYGYTFGSGTRLTVV.

For the CDR3, the DNA is TGTGCCAGTAGCCCCGACAGGGATGGGGCCAACGTCCTGACTTTC. Residues: CASSPDRDGANVLTF. The rearrangement joins TRBV19 to TRBJ2-6; the match to TRBD1 covers 7 bases. The CDR3 length is 15 residues. Germline V CDR1 and CDR2: LNHDA, SQIVND (reference sequence). V dropped 6 bases and J dropped 3; count of bases not matched to a gene: 5.

This sequence joins TRBV28 and TRBJ2-7; unclear D gene. Germline CDR1 MDHEN, CDR2 SYDVKM. CDR3 length: 11 amino acids. Trimming took off 6 bases at V and 4 bases at J, with 7 bases between the two ends. The CDR3 coding sequence is TGTGCCAGCAGCTCCCGGTACGAGCAGTACTTC. Translating it yields CASSSRYEQYF.